This TCR beta chain was sequenced in a study of CXCR3-negative and CXCR3-positive naive CD8 T cells (dated by TCRdb to the late 2010s). For the wider study: About 150 million TRB reads were obtained in total, roughly 1.5 +/- 0.3 million reads per library. The diversity and physicochemical repertoire analyses included approximately ten donors pooled from two independent experiments. For the TRBV-TRBJ cluster analysis, the naive subsets came from 5 donors, while the memory cells came from 3 donors. On the study overall, not on this receptor specifically: Comparably high repertoire diversity was found in both naive subsets, whereas much lower repertoire diversity was found in memory CD8+ T cells. TRBV-TRBJ usage was similar between naive CXCR3-negative and CXCR3-positive cells from the same donor, while memory cells showed distinct patterns. TRB CDR3s from CXCR3-positive naive cells showed higher hydrophobicity (lower Kidera factor 4), lower energy, and higher strength and volume indices than CXCR3-negative naive cells. CXCR3 expression partially decreased after cryopreservation, so most assays used freshly isolated PBMCs. Because surface CD5, which is linked to self-reactivity in mice, was comparable between the naive subsets, TCR interaction strength was also inferred from TRB CDR3 physicochemical properties.

With respect to this clonotype: No cognate antigen has been identified for it.

According to the germline V gene, CDR1 reads SGHTA and CDR2 reads FQGNSA. The CDR3 numbers 16 residues from cysteine through phenylalanine. The protein alone is recorded here. Each CD8+ T cell subset was flow-sorted in triplicate, and 300,000 or so cells per subset were placed directly into RLT lysis buffer. Naive CD8+ T cells were defined stringently as CD45RO-CCR7+CD27+CD95- to exclude memory contaminants. Using standard density gradient centrifugation, peripheral blood mononuclear cells were isolated from buffy coats. Naive CXCR3-negative and CXCR3-positive CD8+ T cells were flow-sorted on a FACSAria III. Total RNA was extracted from sorted cells with an RNeasy Mini Kit. The sequencer was a NextSeq 550. The Human TCR Profiling Kit (MiLaboratory) was used to prepare UMI-labeled 5' RACE TRB cDNA libraries. The full amount of extracted RNA was used for cDNA synthesis, and the full amount of resulting cDNA was used for PCR amplification. Libraries were prepared in parallel with an identical number of PCR cycles. The authors' analysis ran thus. With a minimum of two reads required per UMI, MIGEC and MiXCR pulled out about 50,000 +/- 10,000 unique UMI-labeled TRB cDNA molecules from each library. Each library averaged about 40,000 +/- 10,000 functional in-frame TRB CDR3 nucleotide clonotypes without stop codons. After downsampling to 5000 UMI-labeled TRB molecules per sample, diversity metrics such as normalized Shannon-Wiener and Chao1 were calculated in VDJtools. VDJtools was used to calculate clonotype-size-weighted physicochemical properties of the central five CDR3 residues, namely interaction energy, strength, volume and Kidera factor 4. Reprocessed by TCRdb, the reads give a single entry per CDR3 protein sequence, without DNA. TCRdb assigned the V and J calls; the authors' analysis was not used. This sample's clone table shows 150,000 or so distinct CDR3 sequences. The ten largest make up 0.45% to 0.55% of the sample.

The source is a human donor in good health. Some clones in this sample may be carry-over from other donors' samples. The rearranged chain carries TRBV7-2 and TRBJ2-4; the TCRdb D gene call, TRBD2, has no DNA to confirm it. Source material: naive CXCR3- CD8+ T cells from blood. Read against the paper, the sample's cell subset or site label means: CD45RO-CCR7+CD27+CD95- naive CD8+ T cells lacking CXCR3 (TNR3-). CDR3 reads: CASSPGLALAKNIQYF. Joined to the reference TRBV7-2 and TRBJ2-4 proteins, this CDR3 gives the full variable domain: GAGVSQSPSNKVTEKGKDVELRCDPISGHTALYWYRQSLGQGLEFLIYFQGNSAPDKSGLPSDRFSAERTGGSVSTLTIQRTQQEDSAVYLCASSPGLALAKNIQYFGAGTRLSVL.